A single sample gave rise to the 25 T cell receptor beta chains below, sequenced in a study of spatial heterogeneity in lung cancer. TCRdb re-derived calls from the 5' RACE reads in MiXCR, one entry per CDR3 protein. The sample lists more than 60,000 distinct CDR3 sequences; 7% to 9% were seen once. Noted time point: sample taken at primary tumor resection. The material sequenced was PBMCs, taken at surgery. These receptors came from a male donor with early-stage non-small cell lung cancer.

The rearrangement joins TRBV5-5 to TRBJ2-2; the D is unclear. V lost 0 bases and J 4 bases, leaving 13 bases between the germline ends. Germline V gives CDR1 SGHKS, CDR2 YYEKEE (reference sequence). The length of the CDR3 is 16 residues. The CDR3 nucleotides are TGTGCCAGCAGCTTGGCGGCACAGAGGAGCACCGGGGAGCTGTTTTTT. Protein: CASSLAAQRSTGELFF.

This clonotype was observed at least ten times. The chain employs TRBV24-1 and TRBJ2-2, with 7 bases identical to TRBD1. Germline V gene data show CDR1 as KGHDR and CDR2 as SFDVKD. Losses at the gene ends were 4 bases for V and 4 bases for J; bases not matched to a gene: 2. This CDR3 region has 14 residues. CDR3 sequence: CATSEPGGTGELFF. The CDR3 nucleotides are TGTGCCACCAGTGAACCAGGGGGCACCGGGGAGCTGTTTTTT.

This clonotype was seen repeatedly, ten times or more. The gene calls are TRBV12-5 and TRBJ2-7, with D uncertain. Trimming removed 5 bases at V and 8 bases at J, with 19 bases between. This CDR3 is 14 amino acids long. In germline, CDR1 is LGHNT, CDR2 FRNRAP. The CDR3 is CASGPTAPFEQQYF. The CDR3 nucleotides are TGTGCTAGTGGTCCGACTGCCCCTTTCGAGCAGCAGTACTTC.

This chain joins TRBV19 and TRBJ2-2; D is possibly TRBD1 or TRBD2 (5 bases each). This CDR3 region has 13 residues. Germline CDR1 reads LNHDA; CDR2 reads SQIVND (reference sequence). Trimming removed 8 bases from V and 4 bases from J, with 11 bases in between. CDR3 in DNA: TGTGCCAGTGGGAGACAGCTCACCGGGGAGCTGTTTTTT. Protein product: CASGRQLTGELFF.

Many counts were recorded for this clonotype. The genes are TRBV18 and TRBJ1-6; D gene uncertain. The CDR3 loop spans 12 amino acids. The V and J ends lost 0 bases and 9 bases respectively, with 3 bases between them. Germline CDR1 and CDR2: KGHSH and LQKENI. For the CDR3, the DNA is TGTGCCAGCTCACCACCAAGTTCACCCCTCCACTTT. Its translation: CASSPPSSPLHF.

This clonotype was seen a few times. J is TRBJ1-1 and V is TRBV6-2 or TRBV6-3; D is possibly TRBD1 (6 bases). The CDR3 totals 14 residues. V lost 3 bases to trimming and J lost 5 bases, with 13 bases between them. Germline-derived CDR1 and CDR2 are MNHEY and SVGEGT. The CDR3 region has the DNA TGTGCCAGCAGTTATACACAGGGAGGGACTGAAGCTTTCTTT. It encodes CASSYTQGGTEAFF.

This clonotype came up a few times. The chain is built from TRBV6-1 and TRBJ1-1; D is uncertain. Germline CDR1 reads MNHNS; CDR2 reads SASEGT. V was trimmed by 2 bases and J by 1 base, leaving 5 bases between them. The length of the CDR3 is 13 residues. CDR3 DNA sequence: TGTGCCAGCAGTGAATTACCGAACACTGAAGCTTTCTTT. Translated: CASSELPNTEAFF.

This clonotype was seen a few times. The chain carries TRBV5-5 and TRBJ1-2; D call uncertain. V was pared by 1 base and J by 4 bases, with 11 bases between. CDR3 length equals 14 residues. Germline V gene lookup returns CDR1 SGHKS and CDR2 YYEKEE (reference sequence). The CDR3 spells CASSLITAAYGYTF. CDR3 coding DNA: TGTGCCAGCAGCTTGATCACGGCAGCCTATGGCTACACCTTC.

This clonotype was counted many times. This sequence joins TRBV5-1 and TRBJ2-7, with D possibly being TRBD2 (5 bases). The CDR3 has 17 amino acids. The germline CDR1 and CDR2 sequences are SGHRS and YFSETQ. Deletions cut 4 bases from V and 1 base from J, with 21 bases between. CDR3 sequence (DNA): TGCGCCAGCAGCACGAGCGACAACTCGAGGGTGTCCTACGAGCAGTACTTC. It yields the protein CASSTSDNSRVSYEQYF.

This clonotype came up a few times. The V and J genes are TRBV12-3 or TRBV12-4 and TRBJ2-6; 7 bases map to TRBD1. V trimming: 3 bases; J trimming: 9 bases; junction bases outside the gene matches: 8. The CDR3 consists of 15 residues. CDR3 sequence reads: CASSLRQGGVNVLTF. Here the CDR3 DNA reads TGTGCCAGCAGTTTGAGACAAGGGGGCGTCAACGTCCTGACTTTC.

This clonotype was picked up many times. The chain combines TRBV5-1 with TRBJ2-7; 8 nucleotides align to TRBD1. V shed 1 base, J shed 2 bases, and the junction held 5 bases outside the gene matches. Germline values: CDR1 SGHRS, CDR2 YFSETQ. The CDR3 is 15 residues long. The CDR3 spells CASSLNRGEAYEQYF. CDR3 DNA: TGCGCCAGCAGCTTGAACAGGGGGGAGGCCTACGAGCAGTACTTC. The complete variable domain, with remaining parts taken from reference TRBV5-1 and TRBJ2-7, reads KAGVTQTPRYLIKTRGQQVTLSCSPISGHRSVSWYQQTPGQGLQFLFEYFSETQRNKGNFPGRFSGRQFSNSRSEMNVSTLELGDSALYLCASSLNRGEAYEQYFGPGTRLTVT.

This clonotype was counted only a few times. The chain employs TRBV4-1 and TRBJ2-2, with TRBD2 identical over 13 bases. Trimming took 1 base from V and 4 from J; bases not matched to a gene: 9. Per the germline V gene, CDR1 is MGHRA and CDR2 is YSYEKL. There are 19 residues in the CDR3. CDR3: CASSQAPGLAGRGTGELFF. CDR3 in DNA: TGCGCCAGCAGCCAAGCGCCGGGACTAGCGGGAAGAGGCACCGGGGAGCTGTTTTTT.

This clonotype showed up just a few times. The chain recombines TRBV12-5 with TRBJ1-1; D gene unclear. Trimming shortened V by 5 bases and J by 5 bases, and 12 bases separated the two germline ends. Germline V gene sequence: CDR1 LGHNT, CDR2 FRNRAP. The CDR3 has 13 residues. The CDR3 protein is CASGLSGQTEAFF. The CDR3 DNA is TGTGCTAGTGGTCTCTCCGGGCAAACTGAAGCTTTCTTT.

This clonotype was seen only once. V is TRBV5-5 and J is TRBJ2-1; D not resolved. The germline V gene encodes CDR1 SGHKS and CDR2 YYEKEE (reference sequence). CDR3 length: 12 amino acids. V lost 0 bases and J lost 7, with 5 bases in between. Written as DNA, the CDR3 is TGTGCCAGCAGCTTGGATTTGAATGAGCAGTTCTTC. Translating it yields CASSLDLNEQFF.

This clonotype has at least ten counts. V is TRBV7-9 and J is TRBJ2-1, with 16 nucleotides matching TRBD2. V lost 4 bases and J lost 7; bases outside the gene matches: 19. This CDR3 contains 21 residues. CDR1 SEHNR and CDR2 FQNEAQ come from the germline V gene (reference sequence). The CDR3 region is CASSSGAGTSGRASFGNEQFF. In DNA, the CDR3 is TGTGCCAGCAGCTCAGGGGCCGGGACTAGCGGGAGGGCGTCGTTCGGGAATGAGCAGTTCTTC.

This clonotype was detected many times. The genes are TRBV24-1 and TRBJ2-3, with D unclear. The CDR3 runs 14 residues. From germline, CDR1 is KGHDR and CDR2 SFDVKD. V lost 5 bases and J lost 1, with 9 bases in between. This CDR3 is CATSALGGTDTQYF. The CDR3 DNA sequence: TGTGCCACCAGTGCGCTTGGCGGCACAGATACGCAGTATTTT.

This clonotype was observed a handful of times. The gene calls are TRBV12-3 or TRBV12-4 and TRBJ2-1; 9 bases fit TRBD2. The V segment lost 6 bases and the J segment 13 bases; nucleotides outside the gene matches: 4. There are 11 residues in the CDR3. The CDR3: CASSRLADQFF. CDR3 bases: TGTGCCAGCAGCCGACTAGCGGATCAGTTCTTC.

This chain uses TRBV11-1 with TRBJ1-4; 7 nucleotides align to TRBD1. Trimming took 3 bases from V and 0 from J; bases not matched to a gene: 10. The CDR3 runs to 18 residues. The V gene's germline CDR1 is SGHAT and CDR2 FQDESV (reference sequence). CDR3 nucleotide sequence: TGTGCCAGCAGCTTGGGGCGACAGGGAAGCGCAACTAATGAAAAACTGTTTTTT. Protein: CASSLGRQGSATNEKLFF.

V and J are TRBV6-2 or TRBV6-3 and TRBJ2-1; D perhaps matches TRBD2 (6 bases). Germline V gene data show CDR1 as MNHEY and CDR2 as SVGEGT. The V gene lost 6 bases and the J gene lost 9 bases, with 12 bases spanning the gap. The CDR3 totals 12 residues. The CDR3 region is CASSPGGGEQFF. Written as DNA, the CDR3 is TGTGCCAGCAGCCCCGGGGGAGGTGAGCAGTTCTTC.

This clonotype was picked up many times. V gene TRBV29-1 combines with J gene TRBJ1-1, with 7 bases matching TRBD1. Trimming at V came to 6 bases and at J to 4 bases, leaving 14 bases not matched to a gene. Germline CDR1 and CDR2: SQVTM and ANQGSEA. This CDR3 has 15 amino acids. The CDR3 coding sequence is TGCAGCGTCCGCAGGTTAGGGGGCTTTGGCACTGAAGCTTTCTTT. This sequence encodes CSVRRLGGFGTEAFF.

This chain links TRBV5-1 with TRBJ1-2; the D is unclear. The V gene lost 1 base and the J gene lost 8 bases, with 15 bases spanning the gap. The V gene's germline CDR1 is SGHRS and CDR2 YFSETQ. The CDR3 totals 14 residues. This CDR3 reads CASSLIASQKGYTF. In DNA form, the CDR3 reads TGCGCCAGCAGCTTGATAGCGTCGCAAAAGGGCTACACCTTC.

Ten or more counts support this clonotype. CDR3 nucleotides: TGTGCCAGCAGCTCCCCCAGCAATCAGCCCCAGCATTTT. Its protein product is CASSSPSNQPQHF. The chain has TRBV7-2 and TRBJ1-5; D gene uncertain. From germline, CDR1 is SGHTA and CDR2 FQGNSA. Between the trimmed V and J ends, which lost 4 bases and 1 base, there was a span of 5 bases. This CDR3 region has 13 residues.

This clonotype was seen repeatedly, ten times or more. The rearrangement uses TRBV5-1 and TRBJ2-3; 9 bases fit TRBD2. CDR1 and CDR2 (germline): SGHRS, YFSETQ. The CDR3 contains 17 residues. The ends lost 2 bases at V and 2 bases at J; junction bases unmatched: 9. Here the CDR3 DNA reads TGCGCCAGCAGCTTTATTTTAGCGGGAGCTACCACAGATACGCAGTATTTT. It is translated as CASSFILAGATTDTQYF.

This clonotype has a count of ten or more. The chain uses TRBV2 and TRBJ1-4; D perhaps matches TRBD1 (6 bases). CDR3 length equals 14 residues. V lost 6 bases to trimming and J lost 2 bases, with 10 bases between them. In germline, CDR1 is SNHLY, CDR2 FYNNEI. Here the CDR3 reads CASRLGGTNEKLFF. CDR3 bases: TGTGCCAGCAGGCTGGGGGGCACTAATGAAAAACTGTTTTTT. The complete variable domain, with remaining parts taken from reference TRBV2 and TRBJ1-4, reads EPEVTQTPSHQVTQMGQEVILRCVPISNHLYFYWYRQILGQKVEFLVSFYNNEISEKSEIFDDQFSVERPDGSNFTLKIRSTKLEDSAMYFCASRLGGTNEKLFFGSGTQLSVL.

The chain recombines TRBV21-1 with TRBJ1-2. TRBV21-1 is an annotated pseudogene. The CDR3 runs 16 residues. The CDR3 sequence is CASRQTAGRPSRGYTF. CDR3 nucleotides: TGTGCCAGCCGCCAAACGGCGGGCCGGCCTTCGCGGGGCTACACCTTC.